This T cell receptor beta chain was captured in a study of T cell responses to AZD1222 COVID-19 vaccine. Concerning this clone itself: Antigen unknown.

Germline loops: CDR1 MDHEN, CDR2 SYDVKM. V dropped 4 bases and J dropped 5; count of bases not matched to a gene: 13. The CDR3 is made up of 17 amino acids. Whole-study findings and limits: Just a handful of AZD1222 recipients were seropositive at baseline. Distributed over spike, vaccine-associated CD4 TCRs predominated at 160-218 and 743-854.

TCRdb's table, derived via immunoSEQ multiplex PCR, lists solely in-frame clones and lacks some. The sample lists approximately 96,000 clones; just over 85% were seen once. This rearrangement joins TRBV28 to TRBJ2-5; TRBD2 aligns across 10 bases. The input for sequencing was peripheral blood, taken 28 days after the second AZD1222 dose. This clonotype was sampled from an adult who received the AZD1222 COVID-19 vaccine. As DNA, the CDR3 is TGTGCCAGCAGTTCCTGGGATAGCGGGAGGAAACTGGAGACCCAGTACTTC. Protein sequence: CASSSWDSGRKLETQYF.